This TCR beta chain was obtained from a study of response to subunit inactivated influenza vaccine. MiXCR, applied by TCRdb to the RT-PCR reads, yields one record per CDR3 protein. The sample shows more than 700,000 distinct CDR3 sequences, 21% of them seen only once. As regards this clonotype: What it recognizes is unknown.

Broader study findings: Seasonal influenza vaccination, on each occasion, was suggested by the authors to recruit few new T cells.

The clonotype was recovered from a middle-aged man who received an inactivated influenza vaccine. The starting material was PBMCs from blood, obtained roughly 5 days after vaccination.

The CDR3 DNA follows: TGTGCCAGCAGTTTAGCGGTGCGGGATACGCAGTATTTT. Translated: CASSLAVRDTQYF. The chain couples TRBV12-3 or TRBV12-4 to TRBJ2-3; D unclear. The CDR3 loop spans 13 amino acids. The V gene lost 0 bases and the J gene lost 6 bases, with 7 bases spanning the gap.